What follows are 28 T cell receptor beta chains derived from one specimen sequenced in a study of human T cells and chemical hapten exposure. Each CDR3 protein is one row after TCRdb ran MiXCR on the 5' RACE reads. The sample carries more than 60,000 distinct CDR3 sequences, approximately 15% recorded once. Unfractionated whole blood yielded total RNA. The receptors originated from a female donor in good health.

This clonotype was counted between two and nine times. The DNA of the CDR3 is TGTGCCAGCAGCTGGACTAGCGGGAGGACCGGGGAGCTGTTTTTT. Encoded protein: CASSWTSGRTGELFF. The V and J genes are TRBV7-9 and TRBJ2-2; 14 nucleotides match TRBD2. Germline-derived CDR1 and CDR2 are SEHNR and FQNEAQ (reference sequence). J gave up 5 bases and V 4 bases, and 0 bases lay outside the gene matches. The CDR3 totals 15 residues.

This sequence joins TRBV11-2 and TRBJ2-3; D call uncertain. Deletions cut 5 bases from V and 4 bases from J, with 16 bases between. CDR3 length: 15 residues. CDR1 and CDR2 from the germline V gene are SGHAT and FQNNGV. The CDR3 DNA sequence: TGTGCCAGCAGCGCCGTGGACCTGGAAGCAGATACGCAGTATTTT. As protein: CASSAVDLEADTQYF.

This chain connects TRBV6-5 to TRBJ1-3; no reliable D call. This CDR3 has 13 amino acids. Germline-derived CDR1 and CDR2 are MNHEY and SVGAGI. V was cut by 8 bases and J by 4 bases, with 12 bases left in between. The CDR3 DNA follows: TGTGCCAGCGGGAGTTCGCCCGGAAACACCATATATTTT. Protein product: CASGSSPGNTIYF.

The J gene is TRBJ1-2, the V gene TRBV6-5; 12 bases match TRBD1. V trimming: 2 bases; J trimming: 7 bases; junction bases outside the gene matches: 5. Germline CDR1 reads MNHEY; CDR2 reads SVGAGI. CDR3 length: 15 residues. CDR3 bases: TGTGCCAGCAGTTACCTAGGGACAGGGGGCTCTGGCTACACCTTC. This sequence encodes CASSYLGTGGSGYTF.

The V and J genes are TRBV29-1 and TRBJ2-3; no firm D call. The V gene's germline CDR1 is SQVTM and CDR2 ANQGSEA. Trimming removed 2 bases at V and 2 bases at J, with 8 bases between. The CDR3 runs to 13 residues. This chain's CDR3 is CSVELGTTDTQYF. The CDR3 DNA sequence: TGCAGCGTTGAACTAGGTACCACAGATACGCAGTATTTT.

This clonotype was seen a handful of times. This rearrangement joins TRBV14 to TRBJ2-2; D is undetermined. This CDR3 comprises 11 residues. Trimming removed 3 bases from V and 6 bases from J, with 2 bases in between. CDR1 and CDR2 (germline): SGHDN, FVKESK. The CDR3 reads CASSQAGELFF. CDR3 in DNA: TGTGCCAGCAGCCAGGCCGGGGAGCTGTTTTTT.

In its sample, this clonotype was seen a few times. The chain combines TRBV6-5 with TRBJ2-7; D call uncertain. V was pared by 5 bases and J by 2 bases, with 25 bases between. CDR3 length: 18 residues. Germline CDR1 is MNHEY and CDR2 is SVGAGI. The CDR3 nucleotides are TGTGCCAGCAGTCGCCCGGGCGGCTATCCCTCACATACCTACGAGCAGTACTTC. Encoded protein: CASSRPGGYPSHTYEQYF.

This clonotype was observed a few times. This chain uses TRBV27 with TRBJ2-1, with D perhaps matching TRBD1 or TRBD2 (5 bases each). Per the germline V gene, CDR1 is MNHEY and CDR2 is SMNVEV (reference sequence). The CDR3 contains 12 residues. Written as DNA, the CDR3 is TGTGCTACTTGGAGCGGTCAGGGTGAGCAGTTCTTC. Its protein is CATWSGQGEQFF.

The table lists this clonotype with a few counts. This sequence joins TRBV6-5 and TRBJ1-2; no firm D call. Germline V CDR1 and CDR2: MNHEY, SVGAGI. The CDR3 consists of 13 residues. V was shortened by 6 bases and J by 6 bases, with 14 bases between the two germline ends. CDR3 loop: CASSLKETNGYTF. The CDR3 DNA reads as TGTGCCAGCAGCCTCAAGGAAACCAATGGCTACACCTTC.

The chain recombines TRBV7-9 with TRBJ2-6; D is undetermined. In germline, CDR1 is SEHNR, CDR2 FQNEAQ (reference sequence). V was shortened by 8 bases and J by 0 bases, with 17 bases between the two germline ends. The CDR3 loop spans 17 amino acids. The CDR3 loop is CASPSRAPISGANVLTF. In DNA, the CDR3 is TGTGCCAGCCCCTCTCGGGCGCCTATCTCTGGGGCCAACGTCCTGACTTTC. Full variable domain (missing parts from reference TRBV7-9 and TRBJ2-6): DTGVSQNPRHKITKRGQNVTFRCDPISEHNRLYWYRQTLGQGPEFLTYFQNEAQLEKSRLLSDRFSAERPKGSFSTLEIQRTEQGDSAMYLCASPSRAPISGANVLTFGAGSRLTVL.

This clonotype was seen a few times. The V call is TRBV20-1, the J call TRBJ2-1; TRBD2 matches 10 bases. Germline V gives CDR1 DFQATT, CDR2 SNEGSKA (reference sequence). The CDR3 runs to 16 residues. J gave up 3 bases and V 0 bases, and 5 bases lay outside the gene matches. The CDR3 bases are TGCAGTGCTAGAGAACTAGCGGGAACGATCTACAATGAGCAGTTCTTC. Its protein is CSARELAGTIYNEQFF.

This clonotype was observed a few times. The V and J genes are TRBV20-1 and TRBJ1-1; D is ambiguous. V was shortened by 5 bases and J by 5 bases, with 15 bases between the two germline ends. The CDR3 runs 13 residues. Germline loops: CDR1 DFQATT, CDR2 SNEGSKA (reference sequence). DNA for the CDR3: TGCAGTGCTCCTGGTCGGGGTGAGACTGAAGCTTTCTTT. This codes for CSAPGRGETEAFF.

This clonotype occurred a few times. The chain employs TRBV5-4 and TRBJ2-1; 13 bases agree with TRBD2. CDR1 and CDR2 from the germline V gene are SGHNT and YYREEE (reference sequence). The junction had 3 bases not matched to a gene; V was cut back by 0 bases and J by 6 bases. CDR3 length equals 16 residues. CDR3 coding DNA: TGTGCCAGCAGCTTGGGACTAGCGGGAGGAAGCAATGAGCAGTTCTTC. Amino acid sequence: CASSLGLAGGSNEQFF.

Only a few counts were recorded for this clonotype. V is TRBV6-5 and J is TRBJ1-1; TRBD1 agrees at 7 bases. Germline V CDR1 and CDR2: MNHEY, SVGAGI. V was pared by 0 bases and J by 1 base, with 14 bases of the junction left unmatched. CDR3 size: 19 residues. The CDR3: CASSYSRLGKGAPNTEAFF. The CDR3 bases are TGTGCCAGCAGTTACTCGCGGCTAGGGAAGGGGGCCCCGAACACTGAAGCTTTCTTT.

Regarding this clonotype: A read error is possible here, since a much larger clone lies one base away. This chain joins TRBV5-6 and TRBJ1-1, with a weak D call TRBD1 (5 bases). Germline V gene sequence: CDR1 SGHDT, CDR2 YYEEEE. There are 15 residues in the CDR3. The CDR3 DNA reads TGTGTCAGCACCCGAATGGCCAGGGAGAACACTGAAGCTTTCTTT. Translated, it gives CVSTRMARENTEAFF.

There are a few counts of this clonotype. The chain recombines TRBV27 with TRBJ2-1; TRBD2 agrees at 10 bases. V trimming: 8 bases; J trimming: 9 bases; junction bases outside the gene matches: 16. CDR3 length equals 16 residues. Looked up from germline, CDR1 is MNHEY and CDR2 is SMNVEV (reference sequence). CDR3 sequence: CASRASGGARSSEQFF. The DNA for the CDR3 is TGTGCCAGCCGGGCGAGCGGGGGGGCCCGGAGTAGTGAGCAGTTCTTC.

This sequence joins TRBV6-5 and TRBJ2-3, with D maybe TRBD1 (5 bases). CDR1 and CDR2 from the germline V gene are MNHEY and SVGAGI. V lost 0 bases to trimming and J lost 2 bases, with 9 bases between them. The CDR3 covers 15 residues. In DNA, the CDR3 is TGTGCCAGCAGTTACTCGGGGCGAAACACAGATACGCAGTATTTT. Protein: CASSYSGRNTDTQYF.

This clonotype was detected many times. The chain uses TRBV5-1 and TRBJ2-1; TRBD1 matches 11 bases. V dropped 4 bases and J dropped 4; count of bases not matched to a gene: 4. This CDR3 is 15 amino acids long. CDR1 SGHRS and CDR2 YFSETQ come from the germline V gene. The CDR3 loop reads CASSPGTGGYNEQFF. As DNA, the CDR3 is TGCGCCAGCAGCCCCGGGACAGGGGGATACAATGAGCAGTTCTTC.

V and J are TRBV28 and TRBJ1-3, with a possible D match to TRBD1 (5 bases). Germline loops: CDR1 MDHEN, CDR2 SYDVKM. The CDR3 runs 16 residues. V was trimmed by 3 bases and J by 0 bases, leaving 12 bases between them. The CDR3 protein is CASSFTGEFSGNTIYF. CDR3 nucleotide sequence: TGTGCCAGCAGTTTCACAGGAGAGTTCTCTGGAAACACCATATATTTT.

This chain joins TRBV7-2 and TRBJ1-4, with unresolved D. Trimming pared 5 bases from V and 2 bases from J, leaving 12 bases between. Germline CDR1 is SGHTA and CDR2 is FQGNSA. The CDR3 runs 15 residues. For the CDR3, the DNA is TGTGCCAGCAGCCGTTCGTCAACTACTAATGAAAAACTGTTTTTT. Translation gives CASSRSSTTNEKLFF.

V usage is TRBV6-1 and J usage is TRBJ1-5; D gene unclear. Trimming left V 3 bases short and J 5 bases short, with 11 bases between. CDR1 MNHNS and CDR2 SASEGT come from the germline V gene. The CDR3 extends over 14 amino acids. DNA for the CDR3: TGTGCCAGCAGTGATGGGCAGGCTTATCAGCCCCAGCATTTT. It encodes CASSDGQAYQPQHF.

As to this clonotype: Because it lacks the conserved phenylalanine or tryptophan at the end, this CDR3 is likely a read error. The chain carries TRBV4-3 and TRBJ2-3; TRBD1 might be the D (5 bases). CDR3 size: 15 residues. The V gene lost 1 base and the J gene lost 6 bases, with 14 bases spanning the gap. Germline CDR1 LGHNA, CDR2 YSLEER. CDR3 sequence: CASSQGPGSRDTQYY. The CDR3 DNA follows: TGCGCCAGCAGCCAAGGCCCAGGGTCGAGGGATACGCAGTATTAT.

This clonotype was seen a few times. The chain links TRBV6-1 to TRBJ1-1, with a weak D call TRBD1 (6 bases). CDR1 is MNHNS, CDR2 SASEGT, per germline. The CDR3 has 16 residues. V lost 2 bases and J 1 base, leaving 14 bases between the germline ends. The CDR3 reads CASSERRQEPNTEAFF. In DNA form, the CDR3 reads TGTGCCAGCAGTGAAAGGCGACAGGAGCCGAACACTGAAGCTTTCTTT.

The CDR3: CSAPKGFAEAFF. The CDR3 DNA is TGCAGTGCCCCGAAGGGGTTCGCTGAAGCTTTCTTT. The J gene is TRBJ1-1, the V gene TRBV20-1, with a tentative D call TRBD1 (5 bases). Trimming cost V 6 bases and J 6 bases, with 14 bases left between them. The CDR3 sequence is 12 residues long. Germline V CDR1 and CDR2: DFQATT, SNEGSKA (reference sequence).

This clonotype turned up a few times. CDR3 amino acids: CASSSLMGSYNEQFF. The CDR3, as DNA: TGTGCCAGCAGCTCATTAATGGGTTCCTACAATGAGCAGTTCTTC. This chain links TRBV7-2 with TRBJ2-1, with D uncertain. The CDR3 length is 15 residues. V shed 4 bases and J shed 1 base, with 11 bases lying between them. CDR1 is SGHTA, CDR2 FQGNSA, per germline.

V gene TRBV6-5 combines with J gene TRBJ2-1; TRBD1 matches 7 bases. The junction had 4 bases not matched to a gene; V was cut back by 6 bases and J by 5 bases. The CDR3 runs to 13 residues. In germline, CDR1 is MNHEY, CDR2 SVGAGI. The CDR3 here is CASRAGTDNEQFF. CDR3 sequence (DNA): TGTGCCAGCAGGGCCGGGACAGACAATGAGCAGTTCTTC.

Only a few counts were recorded for this clonotype. The V and J genes are TRBV12-3 or TRBV12-4 and TRBJ2-2; the D gene is possibly TRBD1 (6 bases). This CDR3 is 16 amino acids long. Between the trimmed V and J ends, which lost 6 bases and 4 bases, there was a span of 18 bases. The CDR3 DNA reads as TGTGCCAGCAGCAAGGGACAAATGTCTGGCACCGGGGAGCTGTTTTTT. Translation: CASSKGQMSGTGELFF.

This clonotype was detected only a few times. The chain recombines TRBV12-3 or TRBV12-4 with TRBJ2-5; D remains ambiguous. The CDR3 contains 13 residues. V was pared by 4 bases and J by 2 bases, with 8 bases between. The CDR3 here is CASSWNIQETQYF. For the CDR3, the DNA is TGTGCCAGCAGTTGGAATATACAAGAGACCCAGTACTTC.